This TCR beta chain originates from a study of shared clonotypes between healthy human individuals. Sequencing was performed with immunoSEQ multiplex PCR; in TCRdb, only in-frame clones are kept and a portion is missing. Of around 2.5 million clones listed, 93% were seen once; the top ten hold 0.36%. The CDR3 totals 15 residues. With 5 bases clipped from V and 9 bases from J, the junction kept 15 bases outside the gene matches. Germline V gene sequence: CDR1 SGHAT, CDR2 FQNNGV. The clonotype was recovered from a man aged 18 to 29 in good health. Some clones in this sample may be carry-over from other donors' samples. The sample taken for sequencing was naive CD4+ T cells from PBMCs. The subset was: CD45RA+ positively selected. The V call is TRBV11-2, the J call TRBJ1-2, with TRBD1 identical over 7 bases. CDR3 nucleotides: TGTGCCAGCAGCCCCCGTGTCGAGACAGGGATTAGCTACACCTTC. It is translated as CASSPRVETGISYTF.